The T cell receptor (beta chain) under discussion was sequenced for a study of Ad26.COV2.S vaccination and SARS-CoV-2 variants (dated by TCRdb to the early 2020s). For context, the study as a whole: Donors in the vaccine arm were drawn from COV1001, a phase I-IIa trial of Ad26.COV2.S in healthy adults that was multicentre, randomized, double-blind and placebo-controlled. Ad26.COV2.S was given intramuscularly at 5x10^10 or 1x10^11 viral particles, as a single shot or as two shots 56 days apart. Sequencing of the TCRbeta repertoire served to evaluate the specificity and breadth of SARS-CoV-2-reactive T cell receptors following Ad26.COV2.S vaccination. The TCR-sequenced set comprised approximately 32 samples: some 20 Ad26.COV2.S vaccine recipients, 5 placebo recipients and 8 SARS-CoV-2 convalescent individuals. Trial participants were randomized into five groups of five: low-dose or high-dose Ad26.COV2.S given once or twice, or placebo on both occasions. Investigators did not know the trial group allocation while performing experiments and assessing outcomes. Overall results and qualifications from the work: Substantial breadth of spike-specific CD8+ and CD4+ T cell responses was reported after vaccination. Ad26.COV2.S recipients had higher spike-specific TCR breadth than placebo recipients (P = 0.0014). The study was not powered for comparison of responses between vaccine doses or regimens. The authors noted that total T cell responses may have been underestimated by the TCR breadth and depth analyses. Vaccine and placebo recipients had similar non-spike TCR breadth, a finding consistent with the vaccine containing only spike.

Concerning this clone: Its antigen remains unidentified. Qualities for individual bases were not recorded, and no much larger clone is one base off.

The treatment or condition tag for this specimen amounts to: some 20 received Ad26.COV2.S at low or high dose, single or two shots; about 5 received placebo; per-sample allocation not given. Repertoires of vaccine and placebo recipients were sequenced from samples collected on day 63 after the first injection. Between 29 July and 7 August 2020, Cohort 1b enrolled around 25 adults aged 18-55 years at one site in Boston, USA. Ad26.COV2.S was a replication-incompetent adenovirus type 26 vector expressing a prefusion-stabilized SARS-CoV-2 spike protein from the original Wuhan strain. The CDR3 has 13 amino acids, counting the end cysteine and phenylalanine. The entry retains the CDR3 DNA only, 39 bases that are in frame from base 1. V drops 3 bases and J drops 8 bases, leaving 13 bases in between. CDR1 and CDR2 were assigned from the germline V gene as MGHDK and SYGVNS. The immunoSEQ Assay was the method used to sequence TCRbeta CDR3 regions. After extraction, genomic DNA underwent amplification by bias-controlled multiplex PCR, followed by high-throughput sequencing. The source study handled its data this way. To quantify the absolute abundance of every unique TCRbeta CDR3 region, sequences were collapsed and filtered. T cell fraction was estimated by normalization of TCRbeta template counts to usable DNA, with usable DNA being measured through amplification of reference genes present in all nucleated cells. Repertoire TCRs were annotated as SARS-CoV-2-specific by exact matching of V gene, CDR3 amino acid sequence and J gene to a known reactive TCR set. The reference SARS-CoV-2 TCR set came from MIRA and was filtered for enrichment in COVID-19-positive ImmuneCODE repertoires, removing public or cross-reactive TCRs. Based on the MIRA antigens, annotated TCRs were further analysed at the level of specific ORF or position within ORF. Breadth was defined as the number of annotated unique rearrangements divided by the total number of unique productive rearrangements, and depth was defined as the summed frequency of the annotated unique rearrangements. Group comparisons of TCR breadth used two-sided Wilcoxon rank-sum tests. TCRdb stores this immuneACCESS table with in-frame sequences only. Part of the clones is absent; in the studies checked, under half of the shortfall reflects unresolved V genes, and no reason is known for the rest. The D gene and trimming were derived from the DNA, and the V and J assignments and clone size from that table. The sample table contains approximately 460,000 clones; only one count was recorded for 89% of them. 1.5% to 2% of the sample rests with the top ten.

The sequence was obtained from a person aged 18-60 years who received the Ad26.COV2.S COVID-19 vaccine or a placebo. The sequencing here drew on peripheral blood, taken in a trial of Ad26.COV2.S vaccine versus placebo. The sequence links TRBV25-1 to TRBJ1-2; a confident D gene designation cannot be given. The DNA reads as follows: TGTGCCAGCAGTGAGCGAGGCGAGGACGGCTACACCTTC. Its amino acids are CASSERGEDGYTF.